This record concerns one T cell receptor (beta chain) sequence. CD8+ and CD4+ blood T cells underwent TCR beta sequencing. TEMRA cells were FACS-enriched and CD8+ and CD4+ T cells negatively isolated. This sample is part of a study of CD8 T cells in Susac syndrome. Per the germline V gene, CDR1 is MGHDK and CDR2 is SYGVNS. CDR3 size: 17 residues. The V end was cut by 2 bases, the J end by 5 bases, with 22 bases between. An amount of RNA that ranged from roughly 0.5 to 1 ug was reverse transcribed with random hexamers. TCRdb recomputed calls from the immunoSEQ multiplex PCR reads with MiXCR, one row per CDR3 protein. The sample comprises about 400,000 distinct CDR3 sequences, 75% to 90% of which are singletons, and about 0.12% rests with the top ten.

Sequencing was done on a sample of CD8+ T cells from PBMCs. This TCR came from a human donor with multiple sclerosis. The chain joins TRBV25-1 to TRBJ2-7; D might be TRBD1 (5 bases). The CDR3 sequence: CASSERAYGKGLHEQYF. The CDR3 DNA is TGTGCCAGCAGTGAAAGGGCGTACGGTAAGGGGTTGCACGAGCAGTACTTC.